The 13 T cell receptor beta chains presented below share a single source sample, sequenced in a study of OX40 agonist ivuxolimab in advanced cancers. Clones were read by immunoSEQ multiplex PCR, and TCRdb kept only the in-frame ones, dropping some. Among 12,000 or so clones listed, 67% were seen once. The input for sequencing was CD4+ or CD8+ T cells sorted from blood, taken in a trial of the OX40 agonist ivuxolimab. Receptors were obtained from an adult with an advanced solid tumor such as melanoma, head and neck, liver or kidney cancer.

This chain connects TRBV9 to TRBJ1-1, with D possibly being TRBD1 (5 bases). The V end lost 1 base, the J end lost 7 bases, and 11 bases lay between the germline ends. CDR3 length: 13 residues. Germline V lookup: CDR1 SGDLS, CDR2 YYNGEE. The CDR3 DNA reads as TGTGCCAGCAGCGTAAGGGGCGCGGGTGAAGCTTTCTTT. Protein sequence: CASSVRGAGEAFF.

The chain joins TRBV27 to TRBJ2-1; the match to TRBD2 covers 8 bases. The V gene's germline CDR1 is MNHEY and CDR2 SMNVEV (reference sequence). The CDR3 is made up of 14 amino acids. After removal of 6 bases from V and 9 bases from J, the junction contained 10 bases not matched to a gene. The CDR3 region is CASSLGGAATEQFF. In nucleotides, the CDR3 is TGTGCCAGCAGCCTCGGGGGGGCCGCTACTGAGCAGTTCTTC.

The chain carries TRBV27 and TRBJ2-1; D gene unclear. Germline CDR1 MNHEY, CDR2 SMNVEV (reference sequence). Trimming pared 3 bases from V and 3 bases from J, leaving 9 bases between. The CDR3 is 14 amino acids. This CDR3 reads CASSFSGYYNEQFF. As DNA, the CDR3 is TGTGCCAGCAGTTTTTCGGGTTACTACAATGAGCAGTTCTTC.

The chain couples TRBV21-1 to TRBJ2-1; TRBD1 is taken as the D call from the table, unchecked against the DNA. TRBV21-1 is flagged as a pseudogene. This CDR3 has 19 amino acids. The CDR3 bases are TGTGCCAGCAGCAACCAGCCCGGGACAGATACGCCCTCCTACAATGAGCAGTTCTTC. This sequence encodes CASSNQPGTDTPSYNEQFF.

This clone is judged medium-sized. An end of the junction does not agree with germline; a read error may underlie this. CDR3 bases: TGTGCTAGCAGCTTAGCACAGAACACTGAAGCTTTCTTT. The encoded protein is CASSLAQNTEAFF. V and J are TRBV7-7 and TRBJ1-1, with D uncertain. The CDR3 consists of 13 residues. The germline CDR1 and CDR2 sequences are SSHAT and FNYEAQ (reference sequence).

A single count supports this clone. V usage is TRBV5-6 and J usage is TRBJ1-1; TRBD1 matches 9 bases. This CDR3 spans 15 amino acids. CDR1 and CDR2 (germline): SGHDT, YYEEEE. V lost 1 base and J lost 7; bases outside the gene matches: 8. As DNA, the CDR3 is TGTGCCAGCAGCTTGAACAGGGGGCTATTGGGTGAAGCTTTCTTT. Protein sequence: CASSLNRGLLGEAFF.

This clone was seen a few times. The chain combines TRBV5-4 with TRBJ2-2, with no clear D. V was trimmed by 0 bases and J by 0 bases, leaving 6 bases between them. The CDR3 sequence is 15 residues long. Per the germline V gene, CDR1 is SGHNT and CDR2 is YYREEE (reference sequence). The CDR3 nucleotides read TGTGCCAGCAGCTTGGACAGCCCGAACACCGGGGAGCTGTTTTTT. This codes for CASSLDSPNTGELFF.

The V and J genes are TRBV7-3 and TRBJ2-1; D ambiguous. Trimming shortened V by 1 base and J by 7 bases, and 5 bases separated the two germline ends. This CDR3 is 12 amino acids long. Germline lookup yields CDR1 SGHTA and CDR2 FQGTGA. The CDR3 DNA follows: TGTGCCAGCAGCTTAAGTTCTAATGAGCAGTTCTTC. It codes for CASSLSSNEQFF. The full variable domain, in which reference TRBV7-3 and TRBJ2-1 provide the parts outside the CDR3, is GAGVSQTPSNKVTEKGKYVELRCDPISGHTALYWYRQSLGQGPEFLIYFQGTGAADDSGLPNDRFFAVRPEGSVSTLKIQRTERGDSAVYLCASSLSSNEQFFGPGTRLTVL.

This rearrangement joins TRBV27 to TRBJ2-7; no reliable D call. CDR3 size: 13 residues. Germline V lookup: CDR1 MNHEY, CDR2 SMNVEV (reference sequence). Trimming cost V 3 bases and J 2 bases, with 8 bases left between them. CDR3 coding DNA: TGTGCCAGCAGTTTGAACGCACCCTACGAGCAGTACTTC. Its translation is CASSLNAPYEQYF.

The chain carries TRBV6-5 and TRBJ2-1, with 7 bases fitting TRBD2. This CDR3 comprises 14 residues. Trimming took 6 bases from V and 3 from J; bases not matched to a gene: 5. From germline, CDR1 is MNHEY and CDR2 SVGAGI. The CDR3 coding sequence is TGTGCCAGCAGGCCCGCTAGCGGCTACAATGAGCAGTTCTTC. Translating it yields CASRPASGYNEQFF.

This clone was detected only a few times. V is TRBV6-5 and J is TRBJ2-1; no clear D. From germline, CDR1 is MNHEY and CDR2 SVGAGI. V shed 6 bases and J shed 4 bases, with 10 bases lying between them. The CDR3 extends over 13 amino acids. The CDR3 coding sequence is TGTGCCAGCAGCCGGCGAGAGTACAATGAGCAGTTCTTC. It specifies CASSRREYNEQFF.

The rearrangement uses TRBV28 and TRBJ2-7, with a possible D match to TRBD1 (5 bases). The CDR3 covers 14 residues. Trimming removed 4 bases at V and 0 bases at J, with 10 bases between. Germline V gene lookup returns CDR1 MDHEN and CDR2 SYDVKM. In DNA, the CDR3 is TGTGCCAGCAGTTGGCAGGGAAACTCCTACGAGCAGTACTTC. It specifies CASSWQGNSYEQYF.

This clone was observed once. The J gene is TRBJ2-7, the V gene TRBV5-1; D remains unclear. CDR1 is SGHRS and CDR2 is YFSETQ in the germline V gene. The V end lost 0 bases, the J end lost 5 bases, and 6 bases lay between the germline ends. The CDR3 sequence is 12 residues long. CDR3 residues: CASSLEGDEQYF. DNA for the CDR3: TGCGCCAGCAGCTTGGAGGGTGACGAGCAGTACTTC.